This TCR beta chain stems from a study of T-cell reconstitution after alpha-beta-depleted transplantation in children. The authors prepared the TCRbeta library with unique molecular identifiers. TCRdb re-analysed the PCR reads in MiXCR, keeping a single row per CDR3 protein. Found here are some 81,000 distinct CDR3 sequences, less than 15% of them singletons; the top ten hold 27%. The V segment lost 6 bases and the J segment 0 bases; nucleotides outside the gene matches: 7. Germline lookup yields CDR1 MNHEY and CDR2 SMNVEV (reference sequence). This CDR3 contains 17 residues. This sequence joins TRBV27 and TRBJ2-6; TRBD1 matches at 8 bases. The sample was PBMCs, mostly from graft donor cells, taken 180 days after TCRalphabeta/CD19-depleted stem cell transplant. The TCR originated in a male patient between 2 and 10 years old who had a stem cell transplant for acute lymphoblastic leukemia, so the T cells may come from the graft donor. The CDR3 DNA is TGTGCCAGCAGGCCCGGGACAGGCAACTCTGGGGCCAACGTCCTGACTTTC. Protein sequence: CASRPGTGNSGANVLTF.